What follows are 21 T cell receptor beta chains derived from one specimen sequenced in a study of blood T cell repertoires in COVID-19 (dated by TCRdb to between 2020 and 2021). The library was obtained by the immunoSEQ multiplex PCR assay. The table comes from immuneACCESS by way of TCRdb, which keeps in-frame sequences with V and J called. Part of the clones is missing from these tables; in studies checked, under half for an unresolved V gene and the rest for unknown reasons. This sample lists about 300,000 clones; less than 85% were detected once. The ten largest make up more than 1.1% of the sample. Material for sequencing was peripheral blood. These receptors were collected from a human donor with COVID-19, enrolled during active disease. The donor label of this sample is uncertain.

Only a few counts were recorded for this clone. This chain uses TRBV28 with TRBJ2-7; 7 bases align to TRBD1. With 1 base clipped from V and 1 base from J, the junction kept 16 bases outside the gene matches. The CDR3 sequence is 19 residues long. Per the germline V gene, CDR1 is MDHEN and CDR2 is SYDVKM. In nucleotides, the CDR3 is TGTGCCAGCAGTTTATCCCACATAGCCATATGGGACAGATCCTACGAGCAGTACTTC. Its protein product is CASSLSHIAIWDRSYEQYF.

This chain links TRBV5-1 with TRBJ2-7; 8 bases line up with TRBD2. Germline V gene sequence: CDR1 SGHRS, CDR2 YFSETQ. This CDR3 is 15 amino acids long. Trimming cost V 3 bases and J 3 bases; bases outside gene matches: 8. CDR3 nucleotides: TGCGCCAGCAGCTCTATTAGCGGGGCGTTCTACGAGCAGTACTTC. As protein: CASSSISGAFYEQYF.

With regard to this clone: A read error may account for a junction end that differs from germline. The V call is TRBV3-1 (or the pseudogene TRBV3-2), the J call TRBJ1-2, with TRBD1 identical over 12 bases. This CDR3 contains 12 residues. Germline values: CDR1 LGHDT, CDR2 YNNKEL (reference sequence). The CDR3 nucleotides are TGTGCCAGCAGCCCTTGGGACAGGGGGCATCATTTC. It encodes CASSPWDRGHHF.

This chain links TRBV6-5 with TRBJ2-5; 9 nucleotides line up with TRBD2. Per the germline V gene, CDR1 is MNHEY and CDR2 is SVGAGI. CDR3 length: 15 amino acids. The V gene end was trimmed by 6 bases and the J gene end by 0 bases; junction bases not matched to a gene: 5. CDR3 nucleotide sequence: TGTGCCAGCAGCCGGACTAGCGCCTACCAAGAGACCCAGTACTTC. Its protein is CASSRTSAYQETQYF.

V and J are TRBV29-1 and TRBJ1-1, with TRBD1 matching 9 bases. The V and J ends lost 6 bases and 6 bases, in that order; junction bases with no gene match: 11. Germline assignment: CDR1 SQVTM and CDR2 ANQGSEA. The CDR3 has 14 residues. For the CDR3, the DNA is TGCAGCGTAAGGTCGGACAGGGGTTTCCCTGAAGCTTTCTTT. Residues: CSVRSDRGFPEAFF.

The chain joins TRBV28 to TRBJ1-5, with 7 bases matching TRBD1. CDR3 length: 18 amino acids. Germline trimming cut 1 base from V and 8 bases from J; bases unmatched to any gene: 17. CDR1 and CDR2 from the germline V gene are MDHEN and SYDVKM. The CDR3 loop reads CASSLFSAGTAILKPQHF. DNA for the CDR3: TGTGCCAGCAGTTTATTTTCCGCCGGGACAGCCATCCTGAAGCCCCAGCATTTT.

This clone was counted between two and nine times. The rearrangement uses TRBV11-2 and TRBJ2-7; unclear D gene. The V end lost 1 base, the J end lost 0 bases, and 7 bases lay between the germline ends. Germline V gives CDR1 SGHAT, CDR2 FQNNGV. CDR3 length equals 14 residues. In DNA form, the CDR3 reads TGTGCCAGCAGCTTAGCTTACAGCTCCTACGAGCAGTACTTC. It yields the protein CASSLAYSSYEQYF. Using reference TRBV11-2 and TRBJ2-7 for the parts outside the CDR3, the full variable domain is EAGVAQSPRYKIIEKRQSVAFWCNPISGHATLYWYQQILGQGPKLLIQFQNNGVVDDSQLPKDRFSAERLKGVDSTLKIQPAKLEDSAVYLCASSLAYSSYEQYFGPGTRLTVT.

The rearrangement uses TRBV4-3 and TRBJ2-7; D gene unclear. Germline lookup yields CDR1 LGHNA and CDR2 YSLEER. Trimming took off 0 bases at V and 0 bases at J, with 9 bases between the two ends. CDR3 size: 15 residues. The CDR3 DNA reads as TGCGCCAGCAGCCAAGAGGCGGCAACCTCCTACGAGCAGTACTTC. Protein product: CASSQEAATSYEQYF.

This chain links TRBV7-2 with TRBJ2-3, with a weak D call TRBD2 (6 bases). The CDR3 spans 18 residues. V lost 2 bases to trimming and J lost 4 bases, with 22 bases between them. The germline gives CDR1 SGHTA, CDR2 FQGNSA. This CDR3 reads CASSLQVRDSLPSDTQYF. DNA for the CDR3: TGTGCCAGCAGCTTACAGGTCCGGGACTCACTTCCCTCAGATACGCAGTATTTT. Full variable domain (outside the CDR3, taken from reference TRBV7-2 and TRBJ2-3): GAGVSQSPSNKVTEKGKDVELRCDPISGHTALYWYRQSLGQGLEFLIYFQGNSAPDKSGLPSDRFSAERTGGSVSTLTIQRTQQEDSAVYLCASSLQVRDSLPSDTQYFGPGTRLTVL.

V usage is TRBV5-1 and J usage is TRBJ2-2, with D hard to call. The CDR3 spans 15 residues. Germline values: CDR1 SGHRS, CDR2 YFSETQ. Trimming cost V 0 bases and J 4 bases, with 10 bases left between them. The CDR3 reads CASSLALGATGELFF. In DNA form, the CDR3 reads TGCGCCAGCAGCTTGGCTCTAGGAGCCACCGGGGAGCTGTTTTTT.

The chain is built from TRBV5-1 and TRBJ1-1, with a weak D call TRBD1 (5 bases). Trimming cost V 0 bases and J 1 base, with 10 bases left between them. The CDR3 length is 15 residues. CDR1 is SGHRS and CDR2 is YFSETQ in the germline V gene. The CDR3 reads CASSLEGVGNTEAFF. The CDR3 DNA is TGCGCCAGCAGCTTGGAAGGGGTCGGGAACACTGAAGCTTTCTTT.

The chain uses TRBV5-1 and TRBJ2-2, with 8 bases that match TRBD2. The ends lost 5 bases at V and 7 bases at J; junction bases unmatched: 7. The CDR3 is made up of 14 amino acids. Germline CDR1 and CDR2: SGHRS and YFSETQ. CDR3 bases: TGCGCCAGCAGGCCAGCGGGAGATCACGGGGAGCTGTTTTTT. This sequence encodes CASRPAGDHGELFF.

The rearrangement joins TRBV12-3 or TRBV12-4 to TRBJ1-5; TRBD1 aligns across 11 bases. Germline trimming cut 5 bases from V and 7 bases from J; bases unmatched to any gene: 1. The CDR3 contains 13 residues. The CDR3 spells CASSGQGAQPQHF. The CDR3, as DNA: TGTGCCAGCAGTGGACAGGGGGCGCAGCCCCAGCATTTT.

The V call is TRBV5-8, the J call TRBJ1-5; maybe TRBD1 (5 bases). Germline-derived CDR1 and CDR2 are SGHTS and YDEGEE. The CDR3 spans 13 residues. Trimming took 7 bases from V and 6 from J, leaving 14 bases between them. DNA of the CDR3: TGTGCCAGCTTAGGTTATGGGGCTCAGCCCCAGCATTTT. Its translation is CASLGYGAQPQHF. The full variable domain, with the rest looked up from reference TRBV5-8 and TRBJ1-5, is EAGVTQSPTHLIKTRGQQATLRCSPISGHTSVYWYQQALGLGLQFLLWYDEGEERNRGNFPPRFSGRQFPNYSSELNVNALELEDSALYLCASLGYGAQPQHFGDGTRLSIL.

The CDR3 reads CASSSPSGGTDTQYF. Here the CDR3 DNA reads TGTGCCAGCAGCTCACCTAGCGGGGGCACAGATACGCAGTATTTT. The chain joins TRBV5-4 to TRBJ2-3; 9 nucleotides line up with TRBD2. J gave up 1 base and V 3 bases, and 3 bases lay outside the gene matches. This CDR3 has 15 residues. CDR1 SGHNT and CDR2 YYREEE come from the germline V gene (reference sequence). Full variable domain (rest looked up from reference TRBV5-4 and TRBJ2-3): ETGVTQSPTHLIKTRGQQVTLRCSSQSGHNTVSWYQQALGQGPQFIFQYYREEENGRGNFPPRFSGLQFPNYSSELNVNALELDDSALYLCASSSPSGGTDTQYFGPGTRLTVL.

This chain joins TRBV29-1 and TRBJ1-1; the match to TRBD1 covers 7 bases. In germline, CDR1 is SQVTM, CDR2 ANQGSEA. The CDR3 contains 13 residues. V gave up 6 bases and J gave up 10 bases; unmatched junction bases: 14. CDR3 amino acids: CSVTTGPLPRAFF. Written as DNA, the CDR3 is TGCAGCGTCACGACAGGGCCTCTGCCTCGAGCTTTCTTT.

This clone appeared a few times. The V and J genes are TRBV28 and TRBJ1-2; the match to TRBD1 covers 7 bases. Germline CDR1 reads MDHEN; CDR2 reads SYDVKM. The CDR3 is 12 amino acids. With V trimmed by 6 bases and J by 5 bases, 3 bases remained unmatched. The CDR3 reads CASRGQRYGYTF. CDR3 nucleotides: TGTGCCAGCAGGGGACAGAGATATGGCTACACCTTC.

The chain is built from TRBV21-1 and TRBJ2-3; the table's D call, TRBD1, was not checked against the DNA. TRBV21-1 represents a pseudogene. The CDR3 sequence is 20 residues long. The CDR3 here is CASSKAAPGHGAVYTDTQYF. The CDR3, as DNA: TGTGCCAGCAGCAAAGCGGCACCGGGCCATGGGGCTGTTTACACAGATACGCAGTATTTT.

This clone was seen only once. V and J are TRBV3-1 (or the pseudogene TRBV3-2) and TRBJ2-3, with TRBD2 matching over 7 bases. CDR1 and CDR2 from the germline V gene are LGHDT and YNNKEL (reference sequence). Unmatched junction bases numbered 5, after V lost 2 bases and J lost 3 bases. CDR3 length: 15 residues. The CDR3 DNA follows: TGTGCCAGCAGCCAAAGGGAGGGCCAAACAGATACGCAGTATTTT. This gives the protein CASSQREGQTDTQYF.

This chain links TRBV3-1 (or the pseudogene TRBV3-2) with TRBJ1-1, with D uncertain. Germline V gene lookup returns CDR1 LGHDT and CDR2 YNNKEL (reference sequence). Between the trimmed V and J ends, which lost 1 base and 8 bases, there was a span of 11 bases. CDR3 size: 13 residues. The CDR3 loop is CASSQGAVPEAFF. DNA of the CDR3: TGTGCCAGCAGCCAAGGGGCCGTACCCGAAGCTTTCTTT.

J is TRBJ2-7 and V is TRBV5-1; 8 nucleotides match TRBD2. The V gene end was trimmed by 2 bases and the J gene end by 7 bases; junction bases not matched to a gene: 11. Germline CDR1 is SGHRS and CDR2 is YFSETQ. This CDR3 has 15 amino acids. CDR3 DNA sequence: TGCGCCAGCAGCTTCCCTGGACTAGCCGGGGTAGAGCAGTACTTC. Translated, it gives CASSFPGLAGVEQYF.